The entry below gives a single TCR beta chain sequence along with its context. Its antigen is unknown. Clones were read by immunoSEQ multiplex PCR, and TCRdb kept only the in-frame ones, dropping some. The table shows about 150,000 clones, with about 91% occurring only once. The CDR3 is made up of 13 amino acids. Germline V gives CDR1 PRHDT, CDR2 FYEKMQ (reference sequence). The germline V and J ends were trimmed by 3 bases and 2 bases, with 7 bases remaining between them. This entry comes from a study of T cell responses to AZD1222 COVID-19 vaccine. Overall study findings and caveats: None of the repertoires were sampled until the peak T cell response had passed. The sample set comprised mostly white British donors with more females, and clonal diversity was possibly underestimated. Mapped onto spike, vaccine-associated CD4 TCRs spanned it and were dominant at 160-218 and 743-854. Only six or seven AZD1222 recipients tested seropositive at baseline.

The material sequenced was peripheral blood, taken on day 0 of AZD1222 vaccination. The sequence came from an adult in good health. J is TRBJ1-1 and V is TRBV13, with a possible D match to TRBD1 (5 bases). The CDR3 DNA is TGTGCCAGCAGCTTCGGGGCTAACACTGAAGCTTTCTTT. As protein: CASSFGANTEAFF.